These 18 T cell receptor beta chains share one sample of origin, sequenced in a study of T cells after somatic rescue of genetic block. Clones were sequenced by immunoSEQ multiplex PCR, and TCRdb holds only the in-frame ones, with some missing. The sample carries some 70,000 clones, approximately 91% recorded once. Sample: peripheral blood mononuclear cells (PBMCs). All receptors come from a man aged 30 to 39.

The sample holds one count of this clone. The chain couples TRBV6-1 to TRBJ1-5; maybe TRBD1 (6 bases). Germline V lookup: CDR1 MNHNS, CDR2 SASEGT. This CDR3 region has 15 residues. Trimming left V 3 bases short and J 0 bases short, with 9 bases between. CDR3 sequence (DNA): TGTGCCAGCAGTGATATACAGGGTAGCAATCAGCCCCAGCATTTT. It is translated as CASSDIQGSNQPQHF.

CDR3 loop: CASNGEWGDTQYF. CDR3 nucleotides: TGTGCCAGCAACGGAGAGTGGGGAGATACGCAGTATTTT. This chain joins TRBV9 and TRBJ2-3, with no clear D. The CDR3 sequence is 13 residues long. Deletions cut 6 bases from V and 5 bases from J, with 13 bases between. Germline lookup yields CDR1 SGDLS and CDR2 YYNGEE. The entire variable domain, with the rest obtained from reference TRBV9 and TRBJ2-3, is as follows: DSGVTQTPKHLITATGQRVTLRCSPRSGDLSVYWYQQSLDQGLQFLIQYYNGEERAKGNILERFSAQQFPDLHSELNLSSLELGDSALYFCASNGEWGDTQYFGPGTRLTVL.

V and J are TRBV5-4 and TRBJ2-7; D is perhaps TRBD1 (5 bases). Germline V gene lookup returns CDR1 SGHNT and CDR2 YYREEE (reference sequence). This CDR3 spans 14 amino acids. V lost 0 bases and J lost 2, with 9 bases in between. CDR3 residues: CASSLEHRTYEQYF. CDR3 nucleotide sequence: TGTGCCAGCAGCTTGGAGCACAGGACCTACGAGCAGTACTTC.

The rearrangement links TRBV18 to TRBJ1-1, with TRBD1 matching over 9 bases. Germline loops: CDR1 KGHSH, CDR2 LQKENI. Unmatched junction bases numbered 4, after V lost 8 bases and J lost 3 bases. This CDR3 has 13 residues. For the CDR3, the DNA is TGTGCCAGCAAACAGGGGGCGGACACTGAAGCTTTCTTT. This translates into CASKQGADTEAFF.

A single count supports this clone. The genes are TRBV25-1 and TRBJ2-7; weak D call: TRBD1 (6 bases). V shed 3 bases and J shed 3 bases, with 18 bases lying between them. The CDR3 length is 16 residues. Germline V gene lookup returns CDR1 MGHDK and CDR2 SYGVNS. CDR3 nucleotides: TGTGCCAGCAGTGAGGGGACCTCACAGGGCCTCTACGAGCAGTACTTC. Residues: CASSEGTSQGLYEQYF.

The chain couples TRBV6-1 to TRBJ1-1, with TRBD1 matching over 7 bases. Trimming at V came to 6 bases and at J to 6 bases, leaving 10 bases not matched to a gene. CDR3 size: 14 residues. Germline V gene sequence: CDR1 MNHNS, CDR2 SASEGT. DNA of the CDR3: TGTGCCAGCAGAGTCAGGGGGACAATCCCTGAAGCTTTCTTT. This gives the protein CASRVRGTIPEAFF.

The chain employs TRBV15 and TRBJ2-3; TRBD2 aligns across 7 bases. CDR1 is LNHNV, CDR2 YYDKDF, per germline (reference sequence). The CDR3 runs to 15 residues. V shed 8 bases, J shed 1 base, and the junction held 9 bases outside the gene matches. The CDR3, as DNA: TGTGCCACCCGTGGGATGGGACTACGCACAGATACGCAGTATTTT. Its translation: CATRGMGLRTDTQYF.

This rearrangement joins TRBV14 to TRBJ1-1; D is undetermined. V was trimmed by 0 bases and J by 5 bases, leaving 16 bases between them. CDR3 length: 16 amino acids. Germline V gene sequence: CDR1 SGHDN, CDR2 FVKESK. The CDR3 protein is CASSQDAGAHGTEAFF. CDR3 in DNA: TGTGCCAGCAGCCAAGATGCTGGAGCCCACGGGACTGAAGCTTTCTTT.

This chain joins TRBV9 and TRBJ2-3; D unclear. The CDR3 contains 15 residues. CDR1 is SGDLS, CDR2 YYNGEE, per germline. Trimming stripped 0 bases from V and 5 bases from J, with 13 bases between. The CDR3 DNA sequence: TGTGCCAGCAGCGTAGCCCCCCCGGGTGGAGATACGCAGTATTTT. It yields the protein CASSVAPPGGDTQYF.

Concerning this clone: At one end the junction does not follow the germline gene, possibly because of a read error. Other DNA sequences in the same sample also yield this CDR3. V and J are TRBV30 and TRBJ2-5; D gene uncertain. Germline loops: CDR1 GTSNPN, CDR2 SVGIG (reference sequence). The CDR3 loop spans 12 amino acids. The CDR3 sequence: CAWSGVGETQYF. The CDR3 nucleotides are TGCGCCTGGAGTGGGGTTGGCGAGACCCAGTACTTC.

V and J are TRBV7-2 and TRBJ1-4; D gene ambiguous. The germline V gene encodes CDR1 SGHTA and CDR2 FQGNSA. This CDR3 contains 14 residues. V lost 2 bases to trimming and J lost 4 bases, with 8 bases between them. This CDR3 reads CASSLMGSNEKLFF. The CDR3 DNA follows: TGTGCCAGCAGCTTAATGGGCAGTAATGAAAAACTGTTTTTT.

This chain connects TRBV28 to TRBJ2-7; a possible D gene is TRBD2 (6 bases). The CDR3 is made up of 13 amino acids. Per the germline V gene, CDR1 is MDHEN and CDR2 is SYDVKM. Trimming removed 7 bases from V and 6 bases from J, with 16 bases in between. CDR3 nucleotide sequence: TGTGCCAGCAACCAGGGACTCCCTAGCGAGCAGTACTTC. Translation gives CASNQGLPSEQYF.

J is TRBJ2-7 and V is TRBV6-6; TRBD1 aligns across 12 bases. The CDR3 is 15 residues long. V was clipped by 6 bases and J by 5 bases; unmatched bases: 8. CDR1 and CDR2 from the germline V gene are MNHNY and SVGAGI (reference sequence). CDR3 protein: CASSLFGTGGDEQYF. CDR3 coding DNA: TGTGCCAGCAGCCTGTTTGGGACAGGGGGCGACGAGCAGTACTTC.

CDR3 protein: CASSQEGRQGAGDTQYF. The CDR3 DNA sequence: TGCGCCAGCAGCCAAGAAGGCAGACAGGGGGCAGGAGATACGCAGTATTTT. This chain joins TRBV4-1 and TRBJ2-3; TRBD1 agrees at 10 bases. Germline V CDR1 and CDR2: MGHRA, YSYEKL. The CDR3 is 17 amino acids. J was trimmed by 5 bases and V by 0 bases; bases with no gene match: 8.

V is TRBV4-3 and J is TRBJ2-1; D is unresolved. CDR3 length: 16 amino acids. Trimming pared 0 bases from V and 0 bases from J, leaving 9 bases between. Germline V gene data show CDR1 as LGHNA and CDR2 as YSLEER. This CDR3 is CASSQDFQSSYNEQFF. CDR3 bases: TGCGCCAGCAGCCAAGATTTCCAGAGCTCCTACAATGAGCAGTTCTTC.

The gene calls are TRBV30 and TRBJ2-5, with TRBD1 matching 7 bases. CDR3 length equals 15 residues. The germline V gene has CDR1 GTSNPN and CDR2 SVGIG (reference sequence). V shed 0 bases, J shed 7 bases, and the junction held 11 bases outside the gene matches. The CDR3 coding sequence is TGTGCCTGGAGTGTACATTCAGGGGGAGCGGCGACCCAGTACTTC. It codes for CAWSVHSGGAATQYF.

A remark on this clone: An end of the junction differs from the germline gene, which may be a read error. This sequence joins TRBV6-1 and TRBJ1-2; 9 bases are a match to TRBD1. The CDR3 runs to 12 residues. From germline, CDR1 is MNHNS and CDR2 SASEGT. The CDR3 sequence is CASSEAPGQGNF. The CDR3, as DNA: TGTGCCAGCAGTGAAGCCCCGGGACAGGGAAACTTC.

The J gene is TRBJ2-5, the V gene TRBV7-3; D might be TRBD1 (6 bases). Germline V gene sequence: CDR1 SGHTA, CDR2 FQGTGA. V lost 4 bases and J 5 bases, leaving 14 bases between the germline ends. CDR3 length: 14 amino acids. This CDR3 reads CASSSTGSSETQYF. CDR3 sequence (DNA): TGTGCCAGCAGCTCAACAGGGAGTAGTGAGACCCAGTACTTC.